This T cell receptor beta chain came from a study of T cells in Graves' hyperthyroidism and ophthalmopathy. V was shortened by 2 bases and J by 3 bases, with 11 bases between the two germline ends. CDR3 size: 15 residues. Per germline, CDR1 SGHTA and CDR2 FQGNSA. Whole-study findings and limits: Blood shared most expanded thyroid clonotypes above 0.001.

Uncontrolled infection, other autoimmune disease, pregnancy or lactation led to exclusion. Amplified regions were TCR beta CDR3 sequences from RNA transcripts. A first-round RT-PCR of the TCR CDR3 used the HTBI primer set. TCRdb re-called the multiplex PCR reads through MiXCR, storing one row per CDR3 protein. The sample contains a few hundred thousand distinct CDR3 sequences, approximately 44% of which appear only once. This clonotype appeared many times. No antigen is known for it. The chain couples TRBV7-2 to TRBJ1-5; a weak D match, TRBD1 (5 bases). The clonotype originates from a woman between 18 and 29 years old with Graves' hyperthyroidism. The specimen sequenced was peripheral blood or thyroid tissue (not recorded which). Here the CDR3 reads CASSLRTPDNQPQHF. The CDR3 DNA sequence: TGTGCCAGCAGCTTAAGGACACCTGACAATCAGCCCCAGCATTTT.